These 9 T cell receptor beta chains share one sample of origin, sequenced in a study of control samples from healthy donors and cancer patients (dated by TCRdb to 2018 to 2020). Library creation used the immunoSEQ multiplex PCR assay. TCRdb's version of the immuneACCESS table is confined to in-frame rearrangements and falls short of the full clone set. An unresolved V gene accounts for under half of the shortfall where checked; the remainder is of unknown origin. The table for this sample lists about 140,000 clones; less than 95% of them were counted only once. The ten biggest clones cover over 6% of the sample. The sequencing input was blood. The receptors were gathered from a man aged 18 to 35 in good health.

The chain links TRBV7-3 to TRBJ2-5; no clear D. This CDR3 has 12 amino acids. Trimming took off 3 bases at V and 5 bases at J, with 7 bases between the two ends. Germline CDR1 and CDR2: SGHTA and FQGTGA. The CDR3: CASSFEVETQYF. For the CDR3, the DNA is TGTGCCAGCAGCTTTGAGGTGGAGACCCAGTACTTC.

The rearrangement joins TRBV12-3 or TRBV12-4 to TRBJ1-1, with D unclear. V gave up 2 bases and J gave up 3 bases, with 7 bases separating them. This CDR3 contains 13 residues. Written as DNA, the CDR3 is TGTGCCAGCAGTTTAAAGGGCCACACTGAAGCTTTCTTT. Its protein product is CASSLKGHTEAFF.

The V gene is TRBV7-3, the J gene TRBJ2-1, with D possibly TRBD2 on 6 matching bases. This CDR3 has 15 residues. V was clipped by 2 bases and J by 10 bases, with 18 bases between them. Looked up from germline, CDR1 is SGHTA and CDR2 is FQGTGA. CDR3 in amino acids: CASSLAGSPGEEQFF. CDR3 in DNA: TGTGCCAGCAGCTTAGCCGGGAGCCCCGGGGAGGAGCAGTTCTTC.

This clone was observed a single time. The chain has TRBV4-1 and TRBJ2-7; no clear D. The V gene's germline CDR1 is MGHRA and CDR2 YSYEKL. V was clipped by 0 bases and J by 5 bases, with 17 bases between them. The CDR3 runs to 16 residues. The CDR3 loop reads CASSQDPSGSANEQYF. The CDR3 region has the DNA TGCGCCAGCAGCCAAGATCCGTCGGGCTCCGCCAACGAGCAGTACTTC.

This chain uses TRBV11-2 with TRBJ2-3, with D tentatively TRBD1 (6 bases). V lost 2 bases and J lost 5, with 17 bases in between. Germline V CDR1 and CDR2: SGHAT, FQNNGV. There are 16 residues in the CDR3. The CDR3 loop is CASSLHTGIRVDTQYF. As DNA, the CDR3 is TGTGCCAGCAGCTTACATACAGGGATTCGGGTAGATACGCAGTATTTT.

This chain joins TRBV5-6 and TRBJ1-2; a weak D match, TRBD1 (6 bases). This CDR3 spans 14 amino acids. Trimming pared 6 bases from V and 2 bases from J, leaving 14 bases between. From germline, CDR1 is SGHDT and CDR2 YYEEEE. The CDR3 DNA is TGTGCCAGCACCCCGGAGGGGGAGAACTATGGCTACACCTTC. The encoded protein is CASTPEGENYGYTF.

The CDR3 loop is CASSQGGGETEAFF. Here the CDR3 DNA reads TGCGCCAGCAGCCAGGGCGGGGGAGAAACTGAAGCTTTCTTT. The chain links TRBV4-1 to TRBJ1-1, with D perhaps matching TRBD1 (5 bases). The CDR3 runs to 14 residues. Germline CDR1 is MGHRA and CDR2 is YSYEKL. V was shortened by 3 bases and J by 5 bases, with 13 bases between the two germline ends.

The rearrangement links TRBV6-2 or TRBV6-3 to TRBJ1-5; D possibly corresponds to TRBD1 (6 bases). The germline V gene encodes CDR1 MNHEY and CDR2 SVGEGT. Trimming cost V 6 bases and J 5 bases, with 20 bases left between them. The CDR3 contains 16 residues. The CDR3 reads CASSRWGGALHQPQHF. Here the CDR3 DNA reads TGTGCCAGCAGCCGTTGGGGGGGGGCACTCCATCAGCCCCAGCATTTT.

The chain is built from TRBV29-1 and TRBJ1-4; D remains unclear. This CDR3 contains 12 residues. V lost 6 bases, J lost 8 bases, and 13 bases lay in between. CDR1 and CDR2 (germline): SQVTM, ANQGSEA. Here the CDR3 reads CSVAGRREKLFF. CDR3 coding DNA: TGCAGCGTGGCCGGGAGGAGGGAAAAACTGTTTTTT.